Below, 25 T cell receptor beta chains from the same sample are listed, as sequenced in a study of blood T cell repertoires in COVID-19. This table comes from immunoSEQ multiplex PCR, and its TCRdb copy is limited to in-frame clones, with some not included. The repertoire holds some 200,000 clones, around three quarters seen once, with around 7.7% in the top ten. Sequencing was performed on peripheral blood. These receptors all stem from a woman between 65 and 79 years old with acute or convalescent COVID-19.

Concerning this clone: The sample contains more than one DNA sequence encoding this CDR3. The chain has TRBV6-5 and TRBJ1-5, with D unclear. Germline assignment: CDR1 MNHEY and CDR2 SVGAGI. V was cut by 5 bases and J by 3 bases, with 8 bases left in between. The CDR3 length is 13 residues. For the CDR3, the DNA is TGTGCCAGCAGTCGCGGGCTCAATCAGCCCCAGCATTTT. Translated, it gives CASSRGLNQPQHF.

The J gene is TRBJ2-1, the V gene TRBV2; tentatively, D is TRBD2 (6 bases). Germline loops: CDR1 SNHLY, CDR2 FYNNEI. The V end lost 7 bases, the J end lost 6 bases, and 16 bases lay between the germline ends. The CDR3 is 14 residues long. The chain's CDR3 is CASTQTGLTNEQFF. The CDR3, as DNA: TGTGCCAGCACCCAGACGGGACTGACCAATGAGCAGTTCTTC.

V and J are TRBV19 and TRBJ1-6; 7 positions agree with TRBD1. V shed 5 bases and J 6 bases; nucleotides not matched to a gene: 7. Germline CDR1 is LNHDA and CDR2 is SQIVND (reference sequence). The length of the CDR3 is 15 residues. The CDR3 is CASSGIRDSNSPLHF. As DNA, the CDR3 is TGTGCCAGTAGTGGTATCCGGGACAGTAATTCACCCCTCCACTTT.

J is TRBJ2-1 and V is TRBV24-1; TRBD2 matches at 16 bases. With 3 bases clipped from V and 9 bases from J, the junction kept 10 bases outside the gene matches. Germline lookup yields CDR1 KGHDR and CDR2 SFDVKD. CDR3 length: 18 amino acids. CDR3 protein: CATSDPPGLAGGQPEQFF. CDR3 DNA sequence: TGTGCCACCAGTGATCCACCGGGACTAGCGGGGGGGCAACCTGAGCAGTTCTTC.

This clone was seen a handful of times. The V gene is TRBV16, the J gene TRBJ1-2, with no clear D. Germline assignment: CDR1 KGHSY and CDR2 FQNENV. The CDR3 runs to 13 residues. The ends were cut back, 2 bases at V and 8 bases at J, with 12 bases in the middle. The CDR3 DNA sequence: TGTGCCAGCAGCCAAACACCAACGTCCGGCTACACCTTC. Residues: CASSQTPTSGYTF. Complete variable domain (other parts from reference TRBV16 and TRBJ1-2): GEEVAQTPKHLVRGEGQKAKLYCAPIKGHSYVFWYQQVLKNEFKFLISFQNENVFDETGMPKERFSAKCLPNSPCSLEIQATKLEDSAVYFCASSQTPTSGYTFGSGTRLTVV.

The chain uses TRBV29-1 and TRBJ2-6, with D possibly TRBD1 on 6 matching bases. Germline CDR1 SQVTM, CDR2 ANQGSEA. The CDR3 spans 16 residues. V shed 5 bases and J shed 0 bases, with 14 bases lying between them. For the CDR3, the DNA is TGCAGCGTTAGAGCCGGGACAAACTCTGGGGCCAACGTCCTGACTTTC. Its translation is CSVRAGTNSGANVLTF.

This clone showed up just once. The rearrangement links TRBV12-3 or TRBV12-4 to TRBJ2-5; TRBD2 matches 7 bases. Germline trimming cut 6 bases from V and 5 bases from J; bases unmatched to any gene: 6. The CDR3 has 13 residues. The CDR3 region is CASSWGGWETQYF. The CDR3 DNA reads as TGTGCCAGCAGCTGGGGGGGTTGGGAGACCCAGTACTTC.

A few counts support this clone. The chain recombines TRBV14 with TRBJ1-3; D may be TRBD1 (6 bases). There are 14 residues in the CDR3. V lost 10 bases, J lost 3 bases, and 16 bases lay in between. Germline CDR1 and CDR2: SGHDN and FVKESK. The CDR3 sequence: CATKQGTLGNTIYF. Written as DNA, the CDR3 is TGTGCCACCAAACAGGGTACACTTGGAAACACCATATATTTT.

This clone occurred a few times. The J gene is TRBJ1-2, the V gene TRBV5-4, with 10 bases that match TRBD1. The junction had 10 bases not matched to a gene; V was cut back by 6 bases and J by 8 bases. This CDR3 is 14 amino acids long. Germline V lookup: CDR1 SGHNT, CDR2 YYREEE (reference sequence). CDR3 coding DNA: TGTGCCAGCATCCGCTCCGGGACAGGGGTGGGCTACACCTTC. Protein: CASIRSGTGVGYTF.

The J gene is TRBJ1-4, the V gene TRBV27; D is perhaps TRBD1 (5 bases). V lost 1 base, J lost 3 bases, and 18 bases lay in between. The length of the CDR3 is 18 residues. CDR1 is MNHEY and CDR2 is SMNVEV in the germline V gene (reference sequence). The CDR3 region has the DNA TGTGCCAGCAGTTTATTCCCGGCAGGGTCTGTTGCTAATGAAAAACTGTTTTTT. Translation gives CASSLFPAGSVANEKLFF.

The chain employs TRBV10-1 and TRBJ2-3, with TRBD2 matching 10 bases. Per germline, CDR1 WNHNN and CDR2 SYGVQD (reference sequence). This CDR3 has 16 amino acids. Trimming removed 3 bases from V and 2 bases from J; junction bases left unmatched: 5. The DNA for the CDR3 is TGCGCCAGCAGTGATCAGCGGGGGGGCTTCACAGATACGCAGTATTTT. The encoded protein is CASSDQRGGFTDTQYF.

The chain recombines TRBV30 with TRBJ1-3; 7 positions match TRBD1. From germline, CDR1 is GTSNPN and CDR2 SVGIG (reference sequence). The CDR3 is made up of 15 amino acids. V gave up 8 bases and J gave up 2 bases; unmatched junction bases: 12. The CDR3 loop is CATNSGQSPGNTIYF. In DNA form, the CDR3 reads TGTGCCACGAACTCGGGACAGTCCCCTGGAAACACCATATATTTT.

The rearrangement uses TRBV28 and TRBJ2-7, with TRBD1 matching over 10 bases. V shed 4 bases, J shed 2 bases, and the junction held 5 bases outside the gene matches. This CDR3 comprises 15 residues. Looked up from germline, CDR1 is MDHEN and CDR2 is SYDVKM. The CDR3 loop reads CASSYPGTGAYEQYF. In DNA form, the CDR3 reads TGTGCCAGCAGTTACCCCGGGACAGGGGCCTACGAGCAGTACTTC.

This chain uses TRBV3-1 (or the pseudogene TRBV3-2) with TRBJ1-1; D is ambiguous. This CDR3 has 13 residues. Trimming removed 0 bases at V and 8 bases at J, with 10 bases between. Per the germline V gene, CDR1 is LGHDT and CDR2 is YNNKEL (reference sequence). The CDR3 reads CASSQEGSREAFF. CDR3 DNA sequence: TGTGCCAGCAGCCAAGAGGGTAGCCGCGAAGCTTTCTTT.

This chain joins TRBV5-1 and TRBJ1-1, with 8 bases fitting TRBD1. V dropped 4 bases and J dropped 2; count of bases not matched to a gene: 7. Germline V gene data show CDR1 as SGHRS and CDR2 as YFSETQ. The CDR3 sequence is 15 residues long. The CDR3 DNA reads TGCGCCAGCAGCGAGGGACAGGCTACCAACACTGAAGCTTTCTTT. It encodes CASSEGQATNTEAFF. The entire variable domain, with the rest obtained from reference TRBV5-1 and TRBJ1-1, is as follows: KAGVTQTPRYLIKTRGQQVTLSCSPISGHRSVSWYQQTPGQGLQFLFEYFSETQRNKGNFPGRFSGRQFSNSRSEMNVSTLELGDSALYLCASSEGQATNTEAFFGQGTRLTVV.

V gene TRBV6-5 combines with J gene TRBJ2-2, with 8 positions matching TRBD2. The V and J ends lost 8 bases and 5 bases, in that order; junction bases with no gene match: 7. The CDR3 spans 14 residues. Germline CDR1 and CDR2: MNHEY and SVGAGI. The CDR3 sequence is CASRRGGGTGELFF. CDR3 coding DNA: TGTGCCAGCCGTCGGGGGGGAGGTACCGGGGAGCTGTTTTTT.

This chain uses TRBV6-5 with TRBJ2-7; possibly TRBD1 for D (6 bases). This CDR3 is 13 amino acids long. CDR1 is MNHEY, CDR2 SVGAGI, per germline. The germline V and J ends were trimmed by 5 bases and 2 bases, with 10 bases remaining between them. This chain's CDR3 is CASSQGSPYEQYF. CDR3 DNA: TGTGCCAGCAGTCAGGGGAGTCCCTACGAGCAGTACTTC.

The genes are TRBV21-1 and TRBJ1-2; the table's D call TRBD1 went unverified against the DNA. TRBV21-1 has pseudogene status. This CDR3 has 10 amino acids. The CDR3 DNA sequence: TGTATCCGGACCCTAGGGGACTACACCTTC. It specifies CIRTLGDYTF.

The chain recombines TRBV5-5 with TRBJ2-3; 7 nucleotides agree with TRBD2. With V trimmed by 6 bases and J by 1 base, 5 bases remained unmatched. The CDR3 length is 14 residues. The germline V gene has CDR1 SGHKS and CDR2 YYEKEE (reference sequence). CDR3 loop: CASTPGRGTDTQYF. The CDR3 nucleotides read TGTGCCAGCACCCCGGGGAGGGGCACAGATACGCAGTATTTT.

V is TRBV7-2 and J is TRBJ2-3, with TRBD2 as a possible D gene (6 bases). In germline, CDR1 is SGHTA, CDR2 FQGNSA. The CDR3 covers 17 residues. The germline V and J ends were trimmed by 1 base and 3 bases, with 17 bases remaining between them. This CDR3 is CASSLGPGFGGTDTQYF. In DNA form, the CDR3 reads TGTGCCAGCAGCTTAGGCCCCGGCTTTGGGGGGACAGATACGCAGTATTTT.

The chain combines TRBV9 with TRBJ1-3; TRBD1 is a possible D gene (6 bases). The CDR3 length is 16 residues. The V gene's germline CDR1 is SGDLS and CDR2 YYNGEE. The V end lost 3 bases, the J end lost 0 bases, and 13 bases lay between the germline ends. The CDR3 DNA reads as TGTGCCAGCAGCGGTGGGGGCCCAAGCTCTGGAAACACCATATATTTT. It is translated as CASSGGGPSSGNTIYF. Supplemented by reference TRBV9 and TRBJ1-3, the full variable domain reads DSGVTQTPKHLITATGQRVTLRCSPRSGDLSVYWYQQSLDQGLQFLIQYYNGEERAKGNILERFSAQQFPDLHSELNLSSLELGDSALYFCASSGGGPSSGNTIYFGEGSWLTVV.

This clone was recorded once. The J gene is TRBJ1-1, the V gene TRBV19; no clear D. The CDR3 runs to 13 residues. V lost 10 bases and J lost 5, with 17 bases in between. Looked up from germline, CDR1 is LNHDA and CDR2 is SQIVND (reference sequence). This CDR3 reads CAKRARVETEAFF. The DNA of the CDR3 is TGTGCCAAACGAGCGAGGGTCGAGACTGAAGCTTTCTTT.

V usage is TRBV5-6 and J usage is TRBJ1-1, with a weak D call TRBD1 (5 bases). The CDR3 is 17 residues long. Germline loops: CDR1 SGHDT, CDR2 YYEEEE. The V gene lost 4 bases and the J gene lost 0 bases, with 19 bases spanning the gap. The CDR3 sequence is CASSLGTVVRMNTEAFF. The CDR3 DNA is TGTGCCAGCAGCCTTGGGACTGTTGTACGGATGAACACTGAAGCTTTCTTT. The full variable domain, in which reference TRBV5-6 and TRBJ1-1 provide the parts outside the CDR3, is DAGVTQSPTHLIKTRGQQVTLRCSPKSGHDTVSWYQQALGQGPQFIFQYYEEEERQRGNFPDRFSGHQFPNYSSELNVNALLLGDSALYLCASSLGTVVRMNTEAFFGQGTRLTVV.

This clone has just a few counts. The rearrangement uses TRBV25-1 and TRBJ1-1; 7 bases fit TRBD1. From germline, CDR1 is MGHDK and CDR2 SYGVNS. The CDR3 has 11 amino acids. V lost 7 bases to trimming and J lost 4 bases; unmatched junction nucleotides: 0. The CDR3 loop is CASTGGTEAFF. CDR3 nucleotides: TGTGCCAGCACAGGGGGCACTGAAGCTTTCTTT. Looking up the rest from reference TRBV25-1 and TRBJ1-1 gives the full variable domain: EADIYQTPRYLVIGTGKKITLECSQTMGHDKMYWYQQDPGMELHLIHYSYGVNSTEKGDLSSESTVSRIRTEHFPLTLESARPSHTSQYLCASTGGTEAFFGQGTRLTVV.

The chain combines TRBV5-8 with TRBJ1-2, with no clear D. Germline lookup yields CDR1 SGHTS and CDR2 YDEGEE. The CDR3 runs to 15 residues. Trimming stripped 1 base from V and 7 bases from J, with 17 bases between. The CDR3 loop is CASSLQEGDWFGYTF. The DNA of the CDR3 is TGTGCCAGCAGCTTGCAGGAGGGAGACTGGTTTGGCTACACCTTC.